The 28 T cell receptor beta chains given below trace back to one sample, sequenced in a study of CD8+CD57+ T cells in acquired aplastic anemia. The template for TCR beta VDJ and CDR3 sequence profiling was genomic DNA. TCRdb passed the reads through MiXCR, listing each CDR3 protein once. Among approximately 380,000 distinct CDR3 sequences listed, just under 70% were seen once. The sequenced material came from sorted CD4+, CD8+, or CD8+CD57+ T cells (not recorded which) from PBMCs. These receptors all stem from a human donor in good health, serving as a control.

This clonotype occurred a few times. The chain carries TRBV25-1 and TRBJ2-7; D ambiguous. CDR1 is MGHDK and CDR2 is SYGVNS in the germline V gene. Between the trimmed V and J ends, which lost 5 bases and 6 bases, there was a span of 14 bases. The CDR3 contains 13 residues. The CDR3 region is CASSLTDTSEQYV. Written as DNA, the CDR3 is TGTGCCAGCAGTTTAACTGACACCAGCGAGCAGTACGTC.

V and J are TRBV4-3 and TRBJ2-3; D is unclear. This CDR3 comprises 13 residues. Germline V lookup: CDR1 LGHNA, CDR2 YSLEER. Trimming removed 1 base from V and 6 bases from J, with 8 bases in between. The DNA of the CDR3 is TGCGCCAGCAGCCAAGTTCAGTGGGATACGCAGTATTTT. Translated, it gives CASSQVQWDTQYF.

The chain joins TRBV7-2 to TRBJ2-7; TRBD1 is a possible D gene (6 bases). In germline, CDR1 is SGHTA, CDR2 FQGNSA. This CDR3 has 14 amino acids. V lost 5 bases, J lost 11 bases, and 22 bases lay in between. Written as DNA, the CDR3 is TGTGCCAGCAGCGTGGCGAGAGGGGACAACGGGGAGTACTTC. It codes for CASSVARGDNGEYF.

CDR3 region: CASSPNRDRIQYF. DNA for the CDR3: TGCGCCAGCAGCCCGAACCGGGACAGGATCCAGTACTTC. The chain combines TRBV5-1 with TRBJ2-5, with TRBD1 matching over 8 bases. Germline assignment: CDR1 SGHRS and CDR2 YFSETQ. This CDR3 contains 13 residues. The ends lost 4 bases at V and 10 bases at J; junction bases unmatched: 9.

Remarks on this clonotype: Germline and junction disagree at one end, which may indicate a read error. This chain joins TRBV5-1 and TRBJ2-7; no definite D call. CDR1 and CDR2 from the germline V gene are SGHRS and YFSETQ. CDR3 length: 13 amino acids. CDR3 DNA: TGCGCTAGCAGCTTGGCGGCAGGTCCTTCGCAGTACTTC. Translation gives CASSLAAGPSQYF.

This clonotype was counted many times. The rearrangement uses TRBV10-3 and TRBJ1-2; D gene uncertain. Germline V gives CDR1 ENHRY, CDR2 SYGVKD. V lost 2 bases and J lost 2, with 9 bases in between. The CDR3 sequence is 14 residues long. CDR3 in DNA: TGTGCCATCAGTGAGGGCACTATCAACTATGGCTACACCTTC. The encoded protein is CAISEGTINYGYTF.

Comment on this clonotype: The germline gene is not matched at one end of the junction; a read error may be the cause. The chain recombines TRBV7-8 with TRBJ2-3; a weak D match, TRBD1 (6 bases). Germline V gives CDR1 SGHVS, CDR2 FQNEAQ. The CDR3 has 14 residues. CDR3 DNA: TGTGCCAGCAGCCTAAGCTCGGCTTTTTGGGGGCAGTTTTTT. Translating gives CASSLSSAFWGQFF. The entire variable domain, with the rest obtained from reference TRBV7-8 and TRBJ2-3, is as follows: GAGVSQSPRYKVAKRGQDVALRCDPISGHVSLFWYQQALGQGPEFLTYFQNEAQLDKSGLPSDRFFAERPEGSVSTLKIQRTQQEDSAVYLCASSLSSAFWGQFFGPGTRLTVL.

The chain recombines TRBV7-2 with TRBJ2-1, with 10 bases identical to TRBD2. V gave up 5 bases and J gave up 4 bases; unmatched junction bases: 8. Germline-derived CDR1 and CDR2 are SGHTA and FQGNSA. The CDR3 is 16 amino acids. CDR3 protein: CASSPGSAGGYNEQFF. CDR3 DNA: TGTGCCAGCAGCCCGGGATCAGCGGGGGGGTACAATGAGCAGTTCTTC.

V is TRBV12-3 or TRBV12-4 and J is TRBJ2-5; D is perhaps TRBD1 (5 bases). The CDR3 has 12 amino acids. V lost 3 bases and J 5 bases, leaving 7 bases between the germline ends. The CDR3 region is CASSFRAETQYF. DNA of the CDR3: TGTGCCAGCAGTTTCAGGGCGGAGACCCAGTACTTC.

This clonotype was recorded many times. Here the CDR3 reads CSAKGQSNSPLHF. The DNA for the CDR3 is TGCAGTGCTAAGGGACAGAGTAATTCACCCCTCCACTTT. The rearrangement links TRBV20-1 to TRBJ1-6; TRBD1 matches 7 bases. The CDR3 has 13 residues. Germline V gene data show CDR1 as DFQATT and CDR2 as SNEGSKA (reference sequence). The ends lost 4 bases at V and 6 bases at J; junction bases unmatched: 3.

V gene TRBV9 combines with J gene TRBJ1-3, with a tentative D call TRBD1 (6 bases). V was cut by 0 bases and J by 14 bases, with 21 bases left in between. The CDR3 length is 15 residues. Germline values: CDR1 SGDLS, CDR2 YYNGEE. Here the CDR3 reads CASSVEGGPFYELYF. In nucleotides, the CDR3 is TGTGCCAGCAGCGTAGAGGGGGGACCTTTCTACGAGCTATATTTT. Together with reference TRBV9 and TRBJ1-3, the CDR3 gives the full variable domain: DSGVTQTPKHLITATGQRVTLRCSPRSGDLSVYWYQQSLDQGLQFLIQYYNGEERAKGNILERFSAQQFPDLHSELNLSSLELGDSALYFCASSVEGGPFYELYFGEGSWLTVV.

This clonotype was seen only once. No conserved phenylalanine or tryptophan is present at the end of the CDR3, so a read error is the likely explanation. The genes are TRBV7-2 and TRBJ2-7; D is undetermined. The CDR3 sequence is 12 residues long. Germline-derived CDR1 and CDR2 are SGHTA and FQGNSA. The DNA for the CDR3 is TGTGCCAGCAGCTTAGGGTCCTACGTGCAGTACATC. This gives the protein CASSLGSYVQYI.

The chain carries TRBV9 and TRBJ1-1; the D gene is possibly TRBD1 (5 bases). The CDR3 is made up of 14 amino acids. Germline-derived CDR1 and CDR2 are SGDLS and YYNGEE. Between the trimmed V and J ends, which lost 1 base and 7 bases, there was a span of 14 bases. CDR3 sequence (DNA): TGTGCCAGCAGCGTATACCAGGGAGCAAGTGAAGCTTTCTTT. Translating it yields CASSVYQGASEAFF.

Concerning this clonotype: One junction end disagrees with the germline gene, perhaps due to a read error. This chain links TRBV7-2 with TRBJ2-2, with D perhaps being TRBD1 or TRBD2 (5 bases each). Germline V CDR1 and CDR2: SGHTA, FQGNSA. There are 16 residues in the CDR3. Written as DNA, the CDR3 is TGTGCCAGCATCCAAACGGGCGAGGGGCACCCCGGGCAGCTGTTTTTT. Amino acids: CASIQTGEGHPGQLFF.

This clonotype has just a few counts. In this CDR3 the conserved last residue, phenylalanine or tryptophan, is missing, so a read error is likely. Because the CDR3's place on the DNA is in doubt, the DNA is left out and the CDR3 is given as listed by TCRdb. The rearrangement joins TRBV9 to TRBJ2-5; whether TRBD1, the table's D call, matches the DNA was not checked. Including both end residues, the CDR3 is 13 amino acids long. Germline loops: CDR1 SGDLS, CDR2 YYNGEE. The chain's CDR3 is CASSLDRGRSPLL.

The chain carries TRBV5-6 and TRBJ2-1; D is unresolved. This CDR3 spans 13 amino acids. V dropped 4 bases and J dropped 9 bases, with 14 bases sitting between them. Germline CDR1 is SGHDT and CDR2 is YYEEEE. CDR3 coding DNA: TGTGCCAGCAGCATGCAGCTGCGTGGTGAGCAGTTCTTC. This codes for CASSMQLRGEQFF.

This clonotype was recorded at least ten times. V and J are TRBV4-2 and TRBJ1-1; 9 bases line up with TRBD1. Germline V gene data show CDR1 as LGHNA and CDR2 as YNFKEQ. This CDR3 has 15 amino acids. J gave up 2 bases and V 3 bases, and 4 bases lay outside the gene matches. CDR3 sequence reads: CASSQGQGDNTEAFF. In DNA, the CDR3 is TGTGCCAGCAGCCAGGGACAGGGCGATAACACTGAAGCTTTCTTT.

Comment on this clonotype: It is likely a read error, because the conserved phenylalanine at the end of the CDR3 is missing. The rearrangement joins TRBV7-2 to TRBJ1-1; the D gene is possibly TRBD1 (6 bases). Looked up from germline, CDR1 is SGHTA and CDR2 is FQGNSA. The CDR3 is made up of 14 amino acids. Trimming took off 3 bases at V and 5 bases at J, with 13 bases between the two ends. CDR3 DNA sequence: TGTGCCAGCAGCTTGGAGGAGGGGGGGACTGAAGCTTTCCTT. The encoded protein is CASSLEEGGTEAFL.

This clonotype came up once. The J gene is TRBJ1-1, the V gene TRBV12-3 or TRBV12-4; D ambiguous. The V and J ends lost 9 bases and 4 bases respectively, with 15 bases between them. This CDR3 contains 13 residues. CDR3 in amino acids: CASTFGYRTEAFF. For the CDR3, the DNA is TGTGCCAGTACTTTTGGGTATCGCACTGAAGCTTTCTTT.

This clonotype was observed a handful of times. The chain has TRBV10-2 and TRBJ2-1; 7 bases fit TRBD1. The V and J ends lost 2 bases and 0 bases, in that order; junction bases with no gene match: 4. Per the germline V gene, CDR1 is WSHSY and CDR2 is SAAADI. This CDR3 comprises 16 residues. The CDR3 DNA reads TGCGCCAGCAGTGAGACGACAGGGAGCTCCTACAATGAGCAGTTCTTC. This codes for CASSETTGSSYNEQFF.

The V gene is TRBV7-6, the J gene TRBJ2-3; 7 nucleotides match TRBD2. Germline V lookup: CDR1 SGHVS, CDR2 FNYEAQ. V trimming: 1 base; J trimming: 6 bases; junction bases outside the gene matches: 7. This CDR3 spans 15 amino acids. The CDR3 DNA reads as TGTGCCAGCAGCTTAGGTACGATCGGGGGGGATACGCAGTATTTT. Amino acid sequence: CASSLGTIGGDTQYF.

Turning to this clonotype: A read error may produce the germline difference seen at one junction end. The V call is TRBV7-2, the J call TRBJ2-5; D is perhaps TRBD2 (5 bases). The J call may be faulty, since TRBJ2-7 better matches the DNA end. This CDR3 is 13 amino acids long. Germline-derived CDR1 and CDR2 are SGHTA and FQGNSA. The CDR3 loop is CASSVAPGSEQYF. DNA for the CDR3: TGTGCCAGCAGCGTAGCGCCAGGCTCCGAGCAGTACTTC.

The rearrangement uses TRBV11-2 and TRBJ2-7; D call uncertain. CDR3 length: 14 residues. V gave up 5 bases and J gave up 6 bases, with 17 bases separating them. Germline CDR1 and CDR2: SGHAT and FQNNGV. CDR3 DNA: TGTGCCAGCAGCCTAACGGACGAGACGGGCGAGCAGTACTTC. Translating gives CASSLTDETGEQYF.

A remark on this clonotype: Because the CDR3's place on the DNA is in doubt, the DNA is left out and the CDR3 is given as listed by TCRdb. The J gene is TRBJ2-7, the V gene TRBV7-7; the table's TRBD1 call for D was not verified on the DNA. CDR1 SSHAT and CDR2 FNYEAQ come from the germline V gene (reference sequence). The CDR3 totals 16 residues, both ends included. The CDR3: CASSPGQGYEQYFQYF.

Turning to this clonotype: Mismatch with germline at one junction end may stem from a read error. The rearrangement uses TRBV2 and TRBJ1-1; D not resolved. The CDR3 loop spans 15 amino acids. CDR1 SNHLY and CDR2 FYNNEI come from the germline V gene. CDR3 amino acids: CASSRDGSLNAEAFF. The CDR3 region has the DNA TGTGCCAGCAGCCGGGATGGCAGTCTCAACGCTGAAGCGTTTTTT.

For this clonotype: A much larger clone lies one base from this, so it may be a read error. The chain has TRBV30 and TRBJ1-1; tentatively, D is TRBD1 (5 bases). CDR3 length: 11 amino acids. Germline values: CDR1 GTSNPN, CDR2 SVGIG (reference sequence). CDR3 loop: CAWSADKEASF. The DNA for the CDR3 is TGTGCCTGGAGCGCGGACAAAGAAGCTTCCTTT.

In the case of this clonotype: Compared with germline, one end of the junction differs, possibly owing to a read error. The chain uses TRBV11-3 and TRBJ2-3; D gene unclear. The CDR3 totals 14 residues. Germline V gene lookup returns CDR1 SGHNT and CDR2 YENEEA. In nucleotides, the CDR3 is TGTGCCAGCCGCTTAGTTGGATCCACTGAAGCTTTCTTTTTT. This gives the protein CASRLVGSTEAFFF.

The rearrangement links TRBV24-1 to TRBJ2-1, with TRBD1 as a possible D gene (5 bases). This CDR3 comprises 15 residues. Trimming removed 3 bases from V and 0 bases from J, with 8 bases in between. Germline CDR1 is KGHDR and CDR2 is SFDVKD. CDR3 bases: TGTGCCACCAGTGATGGGGCTTACTCCTACAATGAGCAGTTCTTC. Translating it yields CATSDGAYSYNEQFF.